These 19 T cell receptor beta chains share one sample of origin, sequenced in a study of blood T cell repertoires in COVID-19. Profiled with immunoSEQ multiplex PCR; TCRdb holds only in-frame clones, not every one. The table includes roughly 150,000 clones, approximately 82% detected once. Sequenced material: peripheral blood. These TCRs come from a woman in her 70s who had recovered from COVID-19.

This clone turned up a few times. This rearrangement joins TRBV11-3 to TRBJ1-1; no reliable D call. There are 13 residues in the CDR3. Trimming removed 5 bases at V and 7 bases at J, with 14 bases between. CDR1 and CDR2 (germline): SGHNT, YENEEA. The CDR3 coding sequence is TGTGCCAGCAGCACGGGGAGGTTCGGTGAAGCTTTCTTT. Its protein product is CASSTGRFGEAFF.

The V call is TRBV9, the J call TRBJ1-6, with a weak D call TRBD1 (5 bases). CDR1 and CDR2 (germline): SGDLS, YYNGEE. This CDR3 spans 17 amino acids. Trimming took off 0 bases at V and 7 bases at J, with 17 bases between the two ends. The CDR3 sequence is CASSVAGAGGRNSPLHF. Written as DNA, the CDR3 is TGTGCCAGCAGCGTAGCTGGGGCAGGCGGGAGGAATTCACCCCTCCACTTT.

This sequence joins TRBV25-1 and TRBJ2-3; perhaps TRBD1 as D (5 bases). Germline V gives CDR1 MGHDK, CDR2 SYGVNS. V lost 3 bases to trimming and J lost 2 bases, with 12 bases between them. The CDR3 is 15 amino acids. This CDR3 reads CASSDDRVPTDTQYF. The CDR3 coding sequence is TGTGCCAGCAGTGACGACAGAGTTCCCACAGATACGCAGTATTTT.

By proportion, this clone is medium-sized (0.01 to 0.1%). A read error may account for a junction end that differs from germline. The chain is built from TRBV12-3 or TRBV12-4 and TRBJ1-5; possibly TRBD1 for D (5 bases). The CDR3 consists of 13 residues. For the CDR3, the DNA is TGCGCCAGCAGTTTTGGTAGGGGTCAGCCCCAGCATTTT. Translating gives CASSFGRGQPQHF.

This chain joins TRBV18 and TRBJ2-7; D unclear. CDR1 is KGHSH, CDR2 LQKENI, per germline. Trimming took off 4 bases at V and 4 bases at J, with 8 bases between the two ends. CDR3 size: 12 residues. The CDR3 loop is CASSRQAYEQYF. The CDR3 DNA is TGTGCCAGCTCACGGCAGGCTTACGAGCAGTACTTC.

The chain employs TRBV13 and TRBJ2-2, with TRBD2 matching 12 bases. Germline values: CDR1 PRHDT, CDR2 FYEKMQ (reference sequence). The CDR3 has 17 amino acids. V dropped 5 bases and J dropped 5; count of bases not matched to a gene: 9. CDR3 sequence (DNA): TGTGCCAGCAGCCCAAGGACTAGCGGGGTCATAACCGGGGAGCTGTTTTTT. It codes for CASSPRTSGVITGELFF.

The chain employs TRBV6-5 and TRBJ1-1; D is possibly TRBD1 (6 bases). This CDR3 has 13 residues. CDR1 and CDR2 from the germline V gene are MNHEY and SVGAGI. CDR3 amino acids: CASQQGVNTEAFF. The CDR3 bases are TGTGCTTCCCAACAGGGCGTTAACACTGAAGCTTTCTTT.

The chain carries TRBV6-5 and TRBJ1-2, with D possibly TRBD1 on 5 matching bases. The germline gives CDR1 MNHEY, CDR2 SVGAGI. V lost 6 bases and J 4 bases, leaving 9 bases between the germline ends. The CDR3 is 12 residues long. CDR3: CASSRVGYGYTF. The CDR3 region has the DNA TGTGCCAGCAGCAGGGTCGGCTATGGCTACACCTTC.

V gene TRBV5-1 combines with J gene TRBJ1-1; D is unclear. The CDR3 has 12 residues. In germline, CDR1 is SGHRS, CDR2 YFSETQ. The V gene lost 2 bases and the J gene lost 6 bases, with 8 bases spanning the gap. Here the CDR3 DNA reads TGCGCCAGCAGCTTCCCTGGGCCTGAAGCTTTCTTT. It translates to CASSFPGPEAFF.

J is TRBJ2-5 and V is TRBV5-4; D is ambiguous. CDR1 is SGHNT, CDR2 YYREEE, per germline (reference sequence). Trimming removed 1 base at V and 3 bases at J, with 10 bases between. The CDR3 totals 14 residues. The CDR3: CASSLPAVEETQYF. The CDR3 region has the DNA TGTGCCAGCAGCTTGCCCGCAGTCGAAGAGACCCAGTACTTC. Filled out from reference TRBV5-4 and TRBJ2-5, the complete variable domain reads ETGVTQSPTHLIKTRGQQVTLRCSSQSGHNTVSWYQQALGQGPQFIFQYYREEENGRGNFPPRFSGLQFPNYSSELNVNALELDDSALYLCASSLPAVEETQYFGPGTRLLVL.

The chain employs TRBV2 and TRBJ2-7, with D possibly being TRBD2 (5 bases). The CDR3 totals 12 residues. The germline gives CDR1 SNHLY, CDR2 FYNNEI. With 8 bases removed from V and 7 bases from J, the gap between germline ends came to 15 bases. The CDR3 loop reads CASLFAPGEQYF. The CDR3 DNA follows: TGTGCCAGCTTATTCGCCCCGGGAGAGCAGTACTTC.

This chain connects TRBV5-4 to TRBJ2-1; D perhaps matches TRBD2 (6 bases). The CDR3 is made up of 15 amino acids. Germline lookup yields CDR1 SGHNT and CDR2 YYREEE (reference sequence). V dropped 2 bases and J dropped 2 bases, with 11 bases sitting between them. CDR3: CASSLGGDAYNEQFF. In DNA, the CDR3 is TGTGCCAGCAGCTTAGGAGGGGACGCCTACAATGAGCAGTTCTTC.

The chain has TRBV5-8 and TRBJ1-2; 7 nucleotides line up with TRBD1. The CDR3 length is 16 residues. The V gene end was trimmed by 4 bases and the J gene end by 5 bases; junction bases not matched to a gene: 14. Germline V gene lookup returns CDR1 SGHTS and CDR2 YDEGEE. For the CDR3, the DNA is TGTGCCAGCAGCACGCAGGGGGAGAGCCTACGTTATGGCTACACCTTC. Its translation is CASSTQGESLRYGYTF.

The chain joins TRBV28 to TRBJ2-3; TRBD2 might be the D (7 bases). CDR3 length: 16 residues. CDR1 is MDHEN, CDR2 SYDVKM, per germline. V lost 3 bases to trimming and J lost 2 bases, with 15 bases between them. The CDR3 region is CASSLEGGAPTDTQYF. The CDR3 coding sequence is TGTGCCAGCAGTTTGGAGGGGGGGGCCCCCACAGATACGCAGTATTTT.

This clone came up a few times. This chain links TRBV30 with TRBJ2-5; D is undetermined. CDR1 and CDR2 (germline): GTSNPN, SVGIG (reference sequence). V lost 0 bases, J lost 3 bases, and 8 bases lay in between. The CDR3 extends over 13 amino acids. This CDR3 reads CAWSVWAEETQYF. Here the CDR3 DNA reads TGTGCCTGGAGTGTTTGGGCCGAAGAGACCCAGTACTTC.

Written as DNA, the CDR3 is TGTGCCTGGAGTGTACTGGGGACACCGAACACTGAAGCTTTCTTT. Protein product: CAWSVLGTPNTEAFF. The rearrangement links TRBV30 to TRBJ1-1; D is perhaps TRBD1 (6 bases). CDR1 and CDR2 from the germline V gene are GTSNPN and SVGIG (reference sequence). Trimming removed 0 bases from V and 1 base from J, with 12 bases in between. CDR3 length: 15 amino acids.

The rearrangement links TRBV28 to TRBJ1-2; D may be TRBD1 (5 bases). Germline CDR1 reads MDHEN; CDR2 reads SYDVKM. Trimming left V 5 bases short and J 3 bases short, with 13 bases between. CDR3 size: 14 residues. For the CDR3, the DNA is TGTGCCAGCAGTCCCCCGGGGGGGGACTATGGCTACACCTTC. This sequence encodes CASSPPGGDYGYTF.

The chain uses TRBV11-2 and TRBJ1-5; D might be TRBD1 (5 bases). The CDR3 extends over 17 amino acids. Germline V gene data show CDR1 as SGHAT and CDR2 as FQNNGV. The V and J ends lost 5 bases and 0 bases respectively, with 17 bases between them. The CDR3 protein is CASSRGGGTHSNQPQHF. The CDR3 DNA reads TGTGCCAGCAGCCGCGGGGGGGGAACCCATAGCAATCAGCCCCAGCATTTT.

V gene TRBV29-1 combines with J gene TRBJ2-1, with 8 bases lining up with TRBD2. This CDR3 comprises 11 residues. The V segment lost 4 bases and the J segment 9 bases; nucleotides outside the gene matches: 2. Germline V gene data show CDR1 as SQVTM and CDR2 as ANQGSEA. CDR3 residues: CSVVGGGEQFF. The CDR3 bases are TGCAGCGTTGTCGGGGGGGGTGAGCAGTTCTTC.